Sequencing of this T cell receptor (beta chain) was carried out in a study of T cells after yellow fever vaccination. One entry per CDR3 protein, called by TCRdb with MiXCR from the 5' RACE reads. The table includes roughly 300,000 distinct CDR3 sequences, roughly 8.3% detected once. CDR1 is SGHRS and CDR2 is YFSETQ in the germline V gene. This CDR3 has 14 amino acids. V lost 5 bases, J lost 9 bases, and 13 bases stayed unmatched. This specimen consisted of PBMCs, obtained roughly 46 days after the first yellow fever vaccination. The chain uses TRBV5-1 and TRBJ2-5; the match to TRBD1 covers 7 bases. The sequence was collected from a man in his late teens or twenties who received the YFV17D yellow fever vaccine. CDR3 amino acids: CASSFNTAGTAQYF. In DNA form, the CDR3 reads TGCGCCAGCAGTTTTAATACCGCCGGGACAGCCCAGTACTTC. Looking up the rest from reference TRBV5-1 and TRBJ2-5 gives the full variable domain: KAGVTQTPRYLIKTRGQQVTLSCSPISGHRSVSWYQQTPGQGLQFLFEYFSETQRNKGNFPGRFSGRQFSNSRSEMNVSTLELGDSALYLCASSFNTAGTAQYFGPGTRLLVL.